These T cell receptor beta chains were read from a single sample in a study of blood T cells in healthy people across ages. TCRdb passed the 5' RACE reads through MiXCR, listing each CDR3 protein once. The sample lists about 1.8 million distinct CDR3 sequences, around 48% occurring once. Source material: blood. The receptors were gathered from a woman aged 40-49 years in good health. Each CDR3 is given with its conserved first and last residue. A clone size is listed for some rows: how often the clone was seen (once, few, many), or a class if it is expanded.

J gene: TRBJ2-7
CDR3 length: 15
clone size: once
V gene: TRBV28
CDR3 protein: CASSSSTGSLYERYF

J gene: TRBJ2-3
CDR3 length: 15
clone size: .
V gene: TRBV5-1
CDR3 protein: CASSVPGQGTDTQYF

J gene: TRBJ2-1
CDR3 length: 16
clone size: .
V gene: TRBV27
CDR3 protein: CASSEAGGITYNERFF

J gene: TRBJ2-5
CDR3 length: 14
clone size: .
V gene: TRBV5-1
CDR3 protein: CASSLVDREETQYF

J gene: TRBJ2-5
CDR3 length: 16
clone size: .
V gene: TRBV2
CDR3 protein: CASSPTHRVGGETQYF

J gene: TRBJ2-1
CDR3 length: 18
clone size: .
V gene: TRBV9
CDR3 protein: CASSVGLAGEKIYNEQFF

J gene: .
CDR3 length: 16
clone size: .
V gene: TRBV21-1
CDR3 protein: CASSKLGTGLGDEQYF

J gene: TRBJ2-5
CDR3 length: 16
clone size: .
V gene: TRBV28
CDR3 protein: CASSLLVGLASETQYF

J gene: TRBJ1-4
CDR3 length: 16
clone size: .
V gene: TRBV5-4
CDR3 protein: CASSFGQGPPDEKLFF

J gene: TRBJ2-5
CDR3 length: 15
clone size: .
V gene: TRBV20-1
CDR3 protein: CSASLLAGGPKTQYF

J gene: TRBJ2-1
CDR3 length: 14
clone size: few
V gene: TRBV28
CDR3 protein: CASSRQGNYNEQFF

J gene: TRBJ2-1
CDR3 length: 17
clone size: once
V gene: TRBV7-9
CDR3 protein: CASSPPGQLLSYNEQFF

J gene: TRBJ1-1
CDR3 length: 13
clone size: .
V gene: TRBV6-5
CDR3 protein: CASSLRGGIEAFF

J gene: TRBJ2-7
CDR3 length: 16
clone size: few
V gene: TRBV29-1
CDR3 protein: CSVEDGPAGGVYEQYF

J gene: TRBJ1-1
CDR3 length: 12
clone size: few
V gene: TRBV6-2/TRBV6-3
CDR3 protein: CASSYVNTEAFF

J gene: TRBJ2-5
CDR3 length: 14
clone size: .
V gene: TRBV4-3
CDR3 protein: CASSRTRQVPRLYF

J gene: TRBJ2-7
CDR3 length: 14
clone size: .
V gene: TRBV2
CDR3 protein: CASNQGLGVNEQYF

J gene: TRBJ2-3
CDR3 length: 15
clone size: .
V gene: TRBV3-1
CDR3 protein: CATKKTSGVTDTQYF